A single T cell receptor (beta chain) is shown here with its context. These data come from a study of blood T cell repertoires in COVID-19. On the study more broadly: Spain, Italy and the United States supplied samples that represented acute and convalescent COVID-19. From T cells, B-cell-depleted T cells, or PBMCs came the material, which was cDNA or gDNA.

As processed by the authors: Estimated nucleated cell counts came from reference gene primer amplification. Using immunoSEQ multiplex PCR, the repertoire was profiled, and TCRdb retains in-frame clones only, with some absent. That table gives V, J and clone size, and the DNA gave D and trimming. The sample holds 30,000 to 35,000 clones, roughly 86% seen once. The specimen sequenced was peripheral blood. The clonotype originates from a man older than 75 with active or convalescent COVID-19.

CDR3 DNA: TGTGCCTGGAGTTTGGGACAGGGTGTCAATGAGCAGTTCTTC. Translated: CAWSLGQGVNEQFF. The genes are TRBV30 and TRBJ2-1; 9 bases line up with TRBD1. The CDR3 extends over 14 amino acids. Losses at the gene ends were 2 bases for V and 6 bases for J; bases not matched to a gene: 5. In germline, CDR1 is GTSNPN, CDR2 SVGIG (reference sequence).